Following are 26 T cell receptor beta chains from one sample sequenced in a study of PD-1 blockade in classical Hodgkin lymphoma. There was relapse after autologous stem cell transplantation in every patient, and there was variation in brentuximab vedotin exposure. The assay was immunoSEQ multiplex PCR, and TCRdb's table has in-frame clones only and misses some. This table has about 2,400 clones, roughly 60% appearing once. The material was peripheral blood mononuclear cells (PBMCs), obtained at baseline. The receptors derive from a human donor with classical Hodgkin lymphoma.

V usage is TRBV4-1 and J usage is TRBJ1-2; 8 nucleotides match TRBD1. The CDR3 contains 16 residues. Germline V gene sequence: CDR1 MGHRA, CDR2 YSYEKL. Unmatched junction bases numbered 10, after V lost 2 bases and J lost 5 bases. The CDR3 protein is CASSQSLQGQGYGYTF. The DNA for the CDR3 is TGCGCCAGCAGCCAATCCCTTCAAGGACAGGGATATGGCTACACCTTC.

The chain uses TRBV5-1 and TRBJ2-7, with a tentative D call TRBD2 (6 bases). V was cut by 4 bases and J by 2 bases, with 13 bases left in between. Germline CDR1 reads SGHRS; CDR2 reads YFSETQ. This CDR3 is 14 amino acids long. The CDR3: CASSPSWGAYEQYF. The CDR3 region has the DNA TGCGCCAGCAGCCCCTCCTGGGGGGCCTACGAGCAGTACTTC.

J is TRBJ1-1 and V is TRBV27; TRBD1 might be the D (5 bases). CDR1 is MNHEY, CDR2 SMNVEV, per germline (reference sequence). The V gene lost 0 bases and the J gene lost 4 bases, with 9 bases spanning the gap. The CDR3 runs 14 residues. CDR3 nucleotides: TGTGCCAGCAGTTTATCGGGGCACAGCACTGAAGCTTTCTTT. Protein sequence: CASSLSGHSTEAFF.

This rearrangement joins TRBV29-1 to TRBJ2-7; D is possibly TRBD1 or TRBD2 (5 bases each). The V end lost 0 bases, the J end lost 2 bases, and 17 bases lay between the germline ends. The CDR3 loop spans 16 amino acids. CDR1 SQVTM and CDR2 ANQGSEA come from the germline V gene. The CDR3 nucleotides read TGCAGCGTTGAAGATCCCGGGACCTCTTACCCCTACGAGCAGTACTTC. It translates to CSVEDPGTSYPYEQYF.

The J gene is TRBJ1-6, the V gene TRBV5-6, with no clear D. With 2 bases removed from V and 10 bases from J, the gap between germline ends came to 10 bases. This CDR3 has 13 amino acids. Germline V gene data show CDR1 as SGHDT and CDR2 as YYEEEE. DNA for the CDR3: TGTGCCAGCAGCTTCGTCGGTGGATCACCCCTCCACTTT. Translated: CASSFVGGSPLHF.

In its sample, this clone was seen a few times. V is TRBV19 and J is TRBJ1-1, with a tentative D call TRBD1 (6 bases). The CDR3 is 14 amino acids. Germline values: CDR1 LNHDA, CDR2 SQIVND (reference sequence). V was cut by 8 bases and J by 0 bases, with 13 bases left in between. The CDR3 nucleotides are TGTGCCAGTCGAACAGGGTTGATGAACACTGAAGCTTTCTTT. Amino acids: CASRTGLMNTEAFF.

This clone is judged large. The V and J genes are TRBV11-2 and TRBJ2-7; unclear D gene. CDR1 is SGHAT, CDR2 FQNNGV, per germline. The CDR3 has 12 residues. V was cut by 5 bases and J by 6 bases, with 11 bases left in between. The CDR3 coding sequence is TGTGCCAGCAGCCCCCGCCCTTTCGAGCAGTACTTC. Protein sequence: CASSPRPFEQYF. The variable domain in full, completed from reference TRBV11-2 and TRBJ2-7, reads EAGVAQSPRYKIIEKRQSVAFWCNPISGHATLYWYQQILGQGPKLLIQFQNNGVVDDSQLPKDRFSAERLKGVDSTLKIQPAKLEDSAVYLCASSPRPFEQYFGPGTRLTVT.

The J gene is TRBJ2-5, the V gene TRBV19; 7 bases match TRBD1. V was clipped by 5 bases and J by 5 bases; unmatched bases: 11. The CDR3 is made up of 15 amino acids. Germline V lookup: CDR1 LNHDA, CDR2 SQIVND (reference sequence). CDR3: CASSARRQGRETQYF. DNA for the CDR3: TGTGCCAGTAGTGCGAGAAGACAGGGTAGGGAGACCCAGTACTTC.

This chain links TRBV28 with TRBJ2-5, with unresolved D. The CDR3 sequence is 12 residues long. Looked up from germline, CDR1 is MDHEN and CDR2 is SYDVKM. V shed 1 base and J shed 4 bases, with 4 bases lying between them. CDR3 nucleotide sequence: TGTGCCAGCAGTTTATTGGGAGAGACCCAGTACTTC. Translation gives CASSLLGETQYF.

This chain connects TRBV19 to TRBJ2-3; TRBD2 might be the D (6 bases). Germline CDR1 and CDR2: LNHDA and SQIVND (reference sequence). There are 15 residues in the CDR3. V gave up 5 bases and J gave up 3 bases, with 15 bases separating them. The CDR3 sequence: CASSPSWGDTDTQYF. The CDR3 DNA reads TGTGCCAGTAGTCCTAGCTGGGGGGATACAGATACGCAGTATTTT.

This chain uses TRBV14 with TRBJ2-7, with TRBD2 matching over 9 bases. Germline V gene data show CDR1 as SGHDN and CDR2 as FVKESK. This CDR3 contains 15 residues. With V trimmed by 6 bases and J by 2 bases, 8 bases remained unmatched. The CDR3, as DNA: TGTGCCAGCAGGAGGGAGATAGCGGGGGCCTACGAGCAGTACTTC. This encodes CASRREIAGAYEQYF.

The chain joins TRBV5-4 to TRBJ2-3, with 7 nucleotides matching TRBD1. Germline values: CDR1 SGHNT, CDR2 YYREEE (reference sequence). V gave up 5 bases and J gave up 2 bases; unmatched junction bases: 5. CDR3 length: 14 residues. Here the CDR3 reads CASSPGQLTDTQYF. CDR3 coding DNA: TGTGCCAGCAGTCCGGGACAGCTCACAGATACGCAGTATTTT.

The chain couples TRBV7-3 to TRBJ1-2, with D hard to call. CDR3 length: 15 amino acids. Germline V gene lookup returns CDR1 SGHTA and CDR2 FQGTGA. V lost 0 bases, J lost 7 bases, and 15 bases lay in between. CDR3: CASSLTPRLKGGYTF. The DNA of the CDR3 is TGTGCCAGCAGCTTAACACCCCGCCTGAAGGGTGGCTACACCTTC.

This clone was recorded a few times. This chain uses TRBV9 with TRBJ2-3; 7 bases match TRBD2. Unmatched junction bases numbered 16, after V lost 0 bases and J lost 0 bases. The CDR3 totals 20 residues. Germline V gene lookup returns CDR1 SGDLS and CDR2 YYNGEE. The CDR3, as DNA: TGTGCCAGCAGCGTAGTTGGTAGTGGAGTTGGTAGCGGGAGCACAGATACGCAGTATTTT. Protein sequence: CASSVVGSGVGSGSTDTQYF.

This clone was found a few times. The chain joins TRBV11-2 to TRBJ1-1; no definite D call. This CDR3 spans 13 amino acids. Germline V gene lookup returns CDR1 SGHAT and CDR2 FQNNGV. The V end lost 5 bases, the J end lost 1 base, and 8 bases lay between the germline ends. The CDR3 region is CASSQQSNTEAFF. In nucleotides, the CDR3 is TGTGCCAGCAGCCAACAGTCGAACACTGAAGCTTTCTTT.

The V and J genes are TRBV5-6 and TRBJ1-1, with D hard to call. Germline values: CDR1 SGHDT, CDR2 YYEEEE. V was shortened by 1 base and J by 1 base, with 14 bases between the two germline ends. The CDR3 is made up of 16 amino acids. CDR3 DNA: TGTGCCAGCAGCTTGATGAGGGAGGGAACGAACACTGAAGCTTTCTTT. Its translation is CASSLMREGTNTEAFF.

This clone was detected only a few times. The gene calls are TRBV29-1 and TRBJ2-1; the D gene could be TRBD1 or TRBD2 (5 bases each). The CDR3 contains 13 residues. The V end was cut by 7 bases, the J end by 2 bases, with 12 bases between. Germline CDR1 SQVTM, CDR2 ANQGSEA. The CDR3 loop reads CSGRDAAYNEQFF. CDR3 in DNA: TGCAGCGGCAGGGACGCTGCCTACAATGAGCAGTTCTTC.

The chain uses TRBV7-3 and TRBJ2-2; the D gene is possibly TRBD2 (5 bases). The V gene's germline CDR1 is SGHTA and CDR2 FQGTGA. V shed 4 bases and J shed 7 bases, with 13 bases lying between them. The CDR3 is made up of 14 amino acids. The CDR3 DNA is TGTGCCAGCAGCTCTGCCGGGGTGGGCGGGGAGCTGTTTTTT. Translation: CASSSAGVGGELFF.

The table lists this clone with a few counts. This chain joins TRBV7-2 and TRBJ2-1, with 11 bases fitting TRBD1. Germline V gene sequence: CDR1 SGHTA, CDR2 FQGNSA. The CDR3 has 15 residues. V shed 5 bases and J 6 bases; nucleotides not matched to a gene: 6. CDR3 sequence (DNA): TGTGCCAGCAGCCAACGGACAGGGGGCTTCAATGAGCAGTTCTTC. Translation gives CASSQRTGGFNEQFF.

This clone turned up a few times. The CDR3 loop is CASSVATDGYTF. CDR3 in DNA: TGTGCCAGCAGCGTAGCGACGGATGGCTACACCTTC. The V gene is TRBV9, the J gene TRBJ1-2, with D unclear. The V end lost 0 bases, the J end lost 6 bases, and 6 bases lay between the germline ends. The CDR3 is made up of 12 amino acids. Germline V gene lookup returns CDR1 SGDLS and CDR2 YYNGEE.

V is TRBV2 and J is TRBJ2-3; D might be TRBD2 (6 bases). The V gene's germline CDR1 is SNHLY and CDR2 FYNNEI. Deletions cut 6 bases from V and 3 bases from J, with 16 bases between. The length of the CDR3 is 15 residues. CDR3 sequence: CASSSLASTTDTQYF. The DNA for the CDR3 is TGTGCCAGCAGCAGTCTAGCGAGCACTACAGATACGCAGTATTTT. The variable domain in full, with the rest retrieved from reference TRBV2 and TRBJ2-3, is EPEVTQTPSHQVTQMGQEVILRCVPISNHLYFYWYRQILGQKVEFLVSFYNNEISEKSEIFDDQFSVERPDGSNFTLKIRSTKLEDSAMYFCASSSLASTTDTQYFGPGTRLTVL.

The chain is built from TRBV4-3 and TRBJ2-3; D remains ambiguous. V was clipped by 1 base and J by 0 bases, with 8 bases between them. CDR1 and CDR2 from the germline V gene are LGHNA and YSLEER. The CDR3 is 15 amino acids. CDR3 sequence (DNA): TGCGCCAGCAGCCAAGCCAGCAGAAGCACAGATACGCAGTATTTT. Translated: CASSQASRSTDTQYF.

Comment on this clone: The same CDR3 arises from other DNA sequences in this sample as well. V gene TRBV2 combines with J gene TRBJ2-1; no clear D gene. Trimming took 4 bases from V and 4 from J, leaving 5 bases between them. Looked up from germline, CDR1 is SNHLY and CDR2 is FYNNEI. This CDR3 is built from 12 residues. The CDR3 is CASSGGYNEQFF. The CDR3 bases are TGTGCCAGCAGTGGAGGATACAATGAGCAGTTCTTC.

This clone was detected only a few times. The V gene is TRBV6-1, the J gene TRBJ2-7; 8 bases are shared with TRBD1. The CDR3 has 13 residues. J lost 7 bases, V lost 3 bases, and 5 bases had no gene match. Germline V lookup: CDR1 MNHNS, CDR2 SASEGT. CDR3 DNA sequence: TGTGCCAGCAGTGACCGACAGGGGCTGGAGCAGTACTTC. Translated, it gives CASSDRQGLEQYF.

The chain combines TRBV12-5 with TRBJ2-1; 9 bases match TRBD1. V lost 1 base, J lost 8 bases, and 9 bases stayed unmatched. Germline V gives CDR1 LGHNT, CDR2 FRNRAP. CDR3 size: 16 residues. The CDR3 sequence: CASGLASGTGLHEQFF. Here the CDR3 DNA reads TGTGCTAGTGGTTTGGCCTCCGGGACAGGGTTGCATGAGCAGTTCTTC.

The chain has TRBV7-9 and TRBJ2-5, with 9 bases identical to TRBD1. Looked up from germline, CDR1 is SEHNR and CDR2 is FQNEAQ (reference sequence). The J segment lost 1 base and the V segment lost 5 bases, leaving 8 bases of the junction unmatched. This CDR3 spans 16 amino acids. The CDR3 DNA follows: TGTGCCAGCAGCACAAGCGGGACAGGGATCCAAGAGACCCAGTACTTC. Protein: CASSTSGTGIQETQYF.